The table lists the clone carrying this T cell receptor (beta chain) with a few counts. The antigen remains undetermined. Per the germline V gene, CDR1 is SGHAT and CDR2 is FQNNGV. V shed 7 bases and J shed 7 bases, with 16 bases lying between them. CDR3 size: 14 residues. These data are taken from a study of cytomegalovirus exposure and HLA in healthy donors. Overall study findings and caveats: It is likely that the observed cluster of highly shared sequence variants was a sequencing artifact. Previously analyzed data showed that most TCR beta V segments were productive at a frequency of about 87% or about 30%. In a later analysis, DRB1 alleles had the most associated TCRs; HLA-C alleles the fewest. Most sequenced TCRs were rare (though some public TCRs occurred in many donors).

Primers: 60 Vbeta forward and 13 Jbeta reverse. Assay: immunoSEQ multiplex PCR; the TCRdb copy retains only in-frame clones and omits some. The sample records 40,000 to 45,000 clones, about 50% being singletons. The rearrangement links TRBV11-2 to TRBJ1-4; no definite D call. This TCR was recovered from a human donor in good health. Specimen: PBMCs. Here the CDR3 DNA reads TGTGCCAGCACCGAAGGGAGTTTGGGTGAAAAACTGTTTTTT. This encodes CASTEGSLGEKLFF.